Shown below are 18 T cell receptor beta chains from a single sample sequenced in a study of T-cell memory formation after mild COVID-19. One entry per CDR3 protein results from TCRdb running MiXCR on the 5' RACE reads. The sample has 300,000 to 400,000 distinct CDR3 sequences, roughly 15% seen once; the top ten hold about 20%. The sequenced sample consisted of PBMCs or a T cell subset sorted from them (not recorded which). These receptors were taken from a man between 18 and 35 years old who had mild COVID-19 (a few samples of this study predate the infection). Cell type and time point are not known.

This clonotype has only a few counts. This rearrangement joins TRBV3-1 to TRBJ1-2; D is unresolved. CDR1 and CDR2 from the germline V gene are LGHDT and YNNKEL (reference sequence). The CDR3 is 17 residues long. The V and J ends lost 0 bases and 0 bases respectively, with 14 bases between them. The CDR3 is CASSQDVVVLANYGYTF. The CDR3 nucleotides read TGTGCCAGCAGCCAAGATGTTGTGGTCCTAGCTAACTATGGCTACACCTTC.

This clonotype was counted a few times. The chain combines TRBV7-2 with TRBJ1-6; D call uncertain. Germline V gene lookup returns CDR1 SGHTA and CDR2 FQGNSA. This CDR3 is 12 amino acids long. Trimming left V 5 bases short and J 9 bases short, with 8 bases between. CDR3 amino acids: CASSRRPSPLHF. CDR3 coding DNA: TGTGCCAGCAGCCGTCGGCCTTCACCCCTCCACTTT. Filled out from reference TRBV7-2 and TRBJ1-6, the complete variable domain reads GAGVSQSPSNKVTEKGKDVELRCDPISGHTALYWYRQSLGQGLEFLIYFQGNSAPDKSGLPSDRFSAERTGGSVSTLTIQRTQQEDSAVYLCASSRRPSPLHFGNGTRLTVT.

The V and J genes are TRBV27 and TRBJ2-3, with TRBD2 identical over 7 bases. Germline CDR1 and CDR2: MNHEY and SMNVEV (reference sequence). With 1 base clipped from V and 6 bases from J, the junction kept 7 bases outside the gene matches. The CDR3 contains 15 residues. The CDR3 loop reads CASSLWSGVPDTQYF. CDR3 sequence (DNA): TGTGCCAGCAGTTTATGGAGCGGGGTACCGGATACGCAGTATTTT.

In its sample, this clonotype was seen a few times. The chain carries TRBV5-1 and TRBJ1-6, with TRBD1 as a possible D gene (5 bases). The CDR3 is 14 amino acids. Trimming pared 3 bases from V and 5 bases from J, leaving 9 bases between. In germline, CDR1 is SGHRS, CDR2 YFSETQ. The CDR3 is CASSSGLNNSPLHF. The CDR3 coding sequence is TGCGCCAGCAGCTCGGGACTCAATAATTCACCCCTCCACTTT.

The chain uses TRBV5-1 and TRBJ2-3, with a tentative D call TRBD1 (6 bases). The CDR3 runs to 15 residues. Germline CDR1 is SGHRS and CDR2 is YFSETQ. V lost 2 bases to trimming and J lost 0 bases, with 10 bases between them. CDR3 nucleotides: TGCGCCAGCAGCTTAGGGACATATAGCACAGATACGCAGTATTTT. This codes for CASSLGTYSTDTQYF.

This chain uses TRBV5-1 with TRBJ1-1, with 7 positions matching TRBD1. The V gene end was trimmed by 6 bases and the J gene end by 3 bases; junction bases not matched to a gene: 8. Germline V gene sequence: CDR1 SGHRS, CDR2 YFSETQ. CDR3 length: 14 amino acids. The CDR3 loop is CASTTGTADTEAFF. CDR3 DNA: TGCGCCAGCACGACAGGGACGGCCGACACTGAAGCTTTCTTT.

The CDR3 DNA sequence: TGTGCCAGCAGCTTAGCGGGGGGGAACACCATATATTTT. Residues: CASSLAGGNTIYF. This chain links TRBV7-2 with TRBJ1-3, with TRBD1 as a possible D gene (5 bases). Trimming took off 0 bases at V and 7 bases at J, with 7 bases between the two ends. Germline V gene sequence: CDR1 SGHTA, CDR2 FQGNSA. The CDR3 length is 13 residues.

In nucleotides, the CDR3 is TGTGCCAGCAGTTACTCTATCGACTTGGAAGCTTTCTTT. Translated: CASSYSIDLEAFF. J is TRBJ1-1 and V is TRBV6-5; D is uncertain. The CDR3 runs 13 residues. Trimming pared 0 bases from V and 8 bases from J, leaving 10 bases between. Germline CDR1 is MNHEY and CDR2 is SVGAGI.

CDR3 amino acids: CASRGEWGSTDTQYF. The CDR3 nucleotides read TGTGCCAGCCGGGGGGAATGGGGGAGCACAGATACGCAGTATTTT. This chain links TRBV6-5 with TRBJ2-3, with 7 bases fitting TRBD2. J lost 0 bases, V lost 8 bases, and 8 bases had no gene match. The germline CDR1 and CDR2 sequences are MNHEY and SVGAGI. This CDR3 is 15 amino acids long.

CDR3 nucleotide sequence: TGTGCCAGCAGTTTAGGGGCCTCATCACCCCTCCACTTT. Protein: CASSLGASSPLHF. The chain carries TRBV6-1 and TRBJ1-6, with D maybe TRBD1 (5 bases). V was clipped by 5 bases and J by 10 bases, with 12 bases between them. Germline V CDR1 and CDR2: MNHNS, SASEGT. The CDR3 runs to 13 residues.

This clonotype occurred a few times. The chain uses TRBV28 and TRBJ2-3, with 9 positions matching TRBD1. Losses at the gene ends were 1 base for V and 1 base for J; bases not matched to a gene: 6. Germline V lookup: CDR1 MDHEN, CDR2 SYDVKM. The CDR3 covers 17 residues. The DNA of the CDR3 is TGTGCCAGCAGTTTATTTGGGGACAGGGTGGGCACAGATACGCAGTATTTT. Its protein product is CASSLFGDRVGTDTQYF.

The chain has TRBV24-1 and TRBJ2-1; a possible D gene is TRBD2 (5 bases). This CDR3 comprises 11 residues. V was shortened by 4 bases and J by 10 bases, with 7 bases between the two germline ends. The germline V gene has CDR1 KGHDR and CDR2 SFDVKD. The CDR3 DNA reads TGTGCCACCAGTGACCGACTAGAGCAGTTCTTC. Encoded protein: CATSDRLEQFF.

This clonotype was picked up a small number of times. This chain uses TRBV29-1 with TRBJ2-3; 8 bases match TRBD2. The ends lost 0 bases at V and 2 bases at J; junction bases unmatched: 7. CDR3 size: 16 residues. Germline V gene data show CDR1 as SQVTM and CDR2 as ANQGSEA. The CDR3 reads CSVEDPLGGATDTQYF. The CDR3 nucleotides read TGCAGCGTTGAAGATCCCCTCGGGGGGGCCACAGATACGCAGTATTTT.

The chain is built from TRBV25-1 and TRBJ1-5; D gene uncertain. The CDR3 is 14 amino acids. The V gene lost 4 bases and the J gene lost 0 bases, with 7 bases spanning the gap. Germline CDR1 MGHDK, CDR2 SYGVNS. The CDR3 sequence is CASSASLSNQPQHF. As DNA, the CDR3 is TGTGCCAGCAGTGCCTCCCTTAGCAATCAGCCCCAGCATTTT.

This clonotype showed up many times. The chain links TRBV4-1 to TRBJ2-3; D is uncertain. The CDR3 runs 14 residues. In germline, CDR1 is MGHRA, CDR2 YSYEKL. Deletions cut 4 bases from V and 4 bases from J, with 12 bases between. This CDR3 reads CASSPIGLADTQYF. The CDR3 nucleotides read TGCGCCAGCAGCCCAATCGGGTTGGCAGATACGCAGTATTTT.

The chain uses TRBV6-4 and TRBJ2-3; 10 bases are a match to TRBD2. Germline V gene data show CDR1 as MRHNA and CDR2 as SNTAGT. This CDR3 comprises 15 residues. Losses at the gene ends were 2 bases for V and 1 base for J; bases not matched to a gene: 0. CDR3 in amino acids: CASSDGTSGTDTQYF. DNA of the CDR3: TGTGCCAGCAGTGACGGGACTAGCGGCACAGATACGCAGTATTTT.

The rearrangement uses TRBV7-7 and TRBJ2-5; possibly TRBD1 for D (6 bases). CDR1 SSHAT and CDR2 FNYEAQ come from the germline V gene (reference sequence). Trimming pared 2 bases from V and 4 bases from J, leaving 14 bases between. The CDR3 sequence is 15 residues long. CDR3 DNA sequence: TGTGCCAGCAGCTTATGGGTGGGGGCGCGAGAGACCCAGTACTTC. Its translation: CASSLWVGARETQYF.

This clonotype appeared many times. The rearrangement joins TRBV28 to TRBJ2-1; 11 bases are shared with TRBD1. Germline lookup yields CDR1 MDHEN and CDR2 SYDVKM. The CDR3 consists of 14 residues. V dropped 6 bases and J dropped 6; count of bases not matched to a gene: 4. The CDR3 region is CASRDRGLVNEQFF. CDR3 DNA: TGTGCCAGCAGGGACAGGGGGCTTGTCAATGAGCAGTTCTTC.